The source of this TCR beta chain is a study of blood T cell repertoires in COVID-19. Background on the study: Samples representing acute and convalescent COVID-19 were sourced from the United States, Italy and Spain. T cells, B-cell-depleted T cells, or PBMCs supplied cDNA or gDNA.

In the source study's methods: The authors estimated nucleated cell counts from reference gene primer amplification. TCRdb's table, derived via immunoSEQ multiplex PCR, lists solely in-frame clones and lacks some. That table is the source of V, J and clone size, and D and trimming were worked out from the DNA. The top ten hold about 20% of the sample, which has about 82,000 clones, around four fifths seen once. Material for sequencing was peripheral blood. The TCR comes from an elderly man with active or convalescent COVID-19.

The CDR3 here is CASSPRVSYGYTF. As DNA, the CDR3 is TGTGCCAGCAGTCCCAGGGTTAGCTATGGCTACACCTTC. This sequence joins TRBV28 and TRBJ1-2; D is possibly TRBD1 (5 bases). With 5 bases removed from V and 4 bases from J, the gap between germline ends came to 11 bases. Germline CDR1 and CDR2: MDHEN and SYDVKM. The CDR3 is 13 residues long.